The clone carrying this T cell receptor beta chain was detected only once. Its antigen is undetermined. Trimming left V 0 bases short and J 8 bases short, with 10 bases between. There are 13 residues in the CDR3. CDR1 is LNHNV, CDR2 YYDKDF, per germline (reference sequence). The data originate from a study of T cell responses to AZD1222 COVID-19 vaccine. Some second doses came at about 4 weeks and others at about 12 weeks; these were pooled. Assay used: immunoSEQ multiplex PCR; TCRdb lists only in-frame clones, some missing. The table shows over 150,000 clones, with roughly 90% occurring only once. Study-wide results and limits: Per reports, nearly half of all spike-specific TCRs target regions that are unmutated in variants. Breadth and depth of Spike-specific TCRs rose after two AZD1222 doses.

Sample: peripheral blood, taken 28 days after the second AZD1222 dose. This chain connects TRBV15 to TRBJ1-2, with D hard to call. This TCR derives from an adult who received the AZD1222 COVID-19 vaccine. As DNA, the CDR3 is TGTGCCACCAGCAGAGAAAGTAGTTGGGGCTACACCTTC. Residues: CATSRESSWGYTF. Full variable domain (missing parts from reference TRBV15 and TRBJ1-2): DAMVIQNPRYQVTQFGKPVTLSCSQTLNHNVMYWYQQKSSQAPKLLFHYYDKDFNNEADTPDNFQSRRPNTSFCFLDIRSPGLGDTAMYLCATSRESSWGYTFGSGTRLTVV.